This T cell receptor (beta chain) comes out of a study of T cell repertoires in cytomegalovirus infection. On the study more broadly: It was recently identified HLA-C-restricted and well-studied HLA-B-restricted CMV epitopes that the study used. Carrying CMV and the relevant HLA type showed in public TCR beta signatures.

TCRdb reanalysed the reads using MiXCR and keeps one entry per CDR3 protein. The sample records about 900,000 distinct CDR3 sequences, around 32% being singletons. As to this clonotype: Its antigen is currently unknown.

Specimen: cultured CD8+ T cells from PBMCs, collected from culture after CMV antigen stimulation. The receptor's source is a human donor in good health (CMV status not recorded). Some clones in this sample may be carry-over from other donors' samples.

CDR3 nucleotides: TGTGCCAGCAGCGACTCAGACAGGGAGGGGCAGTACTTC. Residues: CASSDSDREGQYF. This rearrangement joins TRBV6-5 to TRBJ2-7, with D perhaps matching TRBD1 or TRBD2 (7 bases each). CDR1 is MNHEY, CDR2 SVGAGI, per germline. With 6 bases removed from V and 9 bases from J, the gap between germline ends came to 18 bases. The CDR3 covers 13 residues.